The 11 T cell receptor beta chains presented below share a single source sample, sequenced in a study of shared clonotypes between healthy human individuals. TCRdb's table, derived via immunoSEQ multiplex PCR, lists solely in-frame clones and lacks some. Among over 1.5 million clones, 95% to 99% were seen once, and the ten largest hold about 0.42%. Source material: naive CD4+ T cells sorted from blood. Subset meaning: CD45RA+ positively selected. The receptors originated from a man aged 25 to 45 in good health.

The gene calls are TRBV18 and TRBJ1-5; perhaps TRBD1 as D (6 bases). The CDR3 covers 14 residues. V was trimmed by 4 bases and J by 6 bases, leaving 13 bases between them. Germline CDR1 KGHSH, CDR2 LQKENI. The CDR3 loop is CASSQGGRGQPQHF. Here the CDR3 DNA reads TGTGCCAGCTCACAAGGGGGTAGGGGTCAGCCCCAGCATTTT.

This sequence joins TRBV6-5 and TRBJ2-7; TRBD2 might be the D (5 bases). Germline CDR1 reads MNHEY; CDR2 reads SVGAGI. The CDR3 is 15 residues long. The germline V and J ends were trimmed by 0 bases and 3 bases, with 12 bases remaining between them. CDR3 sequence (DNA): TGTGCCAGCAGTTACTCGGAGGTTGCAAGCTACGAGCAGTACTTC. This gives the protein CASSYSEVASYEQYF.

The J gene is TRBJ2-3, the V gene TRBV27; 12 bases are a match to TRBD2. With V trimmed by 5 bases and J by 6 bases, 9 bases remained unmatched. The CDR3 has 16 amino acids. Germline V gives CDR1 MNHEY, CDR2 SMNVEV (reference sequence). CDR3 nucleotide sequence: TGTGCCAGCAGTCCCCGGACTAGCGGGAAAGGTGATACGCAGTATTTT. It translates to CASSPRTSGKGDTQYF.

Points on this clone: Other DNA sequences in this sample translate to the same CDR3. This sequence joins TRBV11-3 and TRBJ2-1; D is undetermined. V was pared by 4 bases and J by 3 bases, with 4 bases between. This CDR3 is 12 amino acids long. CDR1 is SGHNT and CDR2 is YENEEA in the germline V gene. CDR3 in DNA: TGTGCCAGCAGCTCCCGCTACAATGAGCAGTTCTTC. This codes for CASSSRYNEQFF.

This clone was counted a single time. The chain carries TRBV18 and TRBJ2-2; D is unresolved. Germline-derived CDR1 and CDR2 are KGHSH and LQKENI. The CDR3 consists of 15 residues. The V and J ends lost 3 bases and 9 bases respectively, with 17 bases between them. CDR3 sequence (DNA): TGTGCCAGCTCACCCCCGGACGGAGTTAACCGGGAGCTGTTTTTT. Its translation: CASSPPDGVNRELFF.

The chain carries TRBV28 and TRBJ1-5, with D perhaps TRBD1 (6 bases). Per the germline V gene, CDR1 is MDHEN and CDR2 is SYDVKM. CDR3 length: 15 amino acids. The V and J ends lost 8 bases and 0 bases respectively, with 14 bases between them. The CDR3 nucleotides are TGTGCCAGCTTTGGCAGGGGATATAGCAATCAGCCCCAGCATTTT. Protein product: CASFGRGYSNQPQHF.

This clone has only one observation. This rearrangement joins TRBV6-4 to TRBJ1-1, with unresolved D. Trimming left V 3 bases short and J 10 bases short, with 12 bases between. Germline V gene sequence: CDR1 MRHNA, CDR2 SNTAGT. The CDR3 consists of 12 residues. The CDR3 sequence is CASSEVEERAFF. CDR3 nucleotides: TGTGCCAGCAGTGAGGTCGAGGAGAGAGCTTTCTTT.

V and J are TRBV18 and TRBJ2-1; TRBD2 aligns across 11 bases. CDR1 and CDR2 (germline): KGHSH, LQKENI. The trim removed 2 bases at V and 8 bases at J, leaving 8 bases unmatched. The CDR3 loop spans 16 amino acids. This CDR3 reads CASSPGPGTSGHEQFF. The CDR3 DNA reads as TGTGCCAGCTCACCAGGTCCGGGGACTAGCGGTCATGAGCAGTTCTTC.

V is TRBV27 and J is TRBJ2-1, with D possibly TRBD1 on 5 matching bases. V was trimmed by 0 bases and J by 13 bases, leaving 16 bases between them. Germline lookup yields CDR1 MNHEY and CDR2 SMNVEV (reference sequence). The CDR3 loop spans 14 amino acids. The CDR3 loop reads CASSLSNSMDIQFF. The CDR3 region has the DNA TGTGCCAGCAGTTTATCGAATAGTATGGACATCCAGTTCTTC.

The genes are TRBV7-6 and TRBJ2-1; possibly TRBD1 or TRBD2 for D (5 bases each). The CDR3 sequence is 16 residues long. Germline V gene data show CDR1 as SGHVS and CDR2 as FNYEAQ. V was shortened by 5 bases and J by 3 bases, with 17 bases between the two germline ends. The CDR3: CASSPRPGPNYNEQFF. CDR3 nucleotides: TGTGCCAGCAGCCCCCGACCGGGACCCAACTACAATGAGCAGTTCTTC.

The chain uses TRBV5-1 and TRBJ2-7, with 9 bases matching TRBD1. There are 14 residues in the CDR3. Germline V lookup: CDR1 SGHRS, CDR2 YFSETQ. V dropped 6 bases and J dropped 5; count of bases not matched to a gene: 9. The CDR3 is CASNSGQGSHEQYF. In DNA, the CDR3 is TGCGCCAGCAATTCGGGACAGGGTTCTCACGAGCAGTACTTC.